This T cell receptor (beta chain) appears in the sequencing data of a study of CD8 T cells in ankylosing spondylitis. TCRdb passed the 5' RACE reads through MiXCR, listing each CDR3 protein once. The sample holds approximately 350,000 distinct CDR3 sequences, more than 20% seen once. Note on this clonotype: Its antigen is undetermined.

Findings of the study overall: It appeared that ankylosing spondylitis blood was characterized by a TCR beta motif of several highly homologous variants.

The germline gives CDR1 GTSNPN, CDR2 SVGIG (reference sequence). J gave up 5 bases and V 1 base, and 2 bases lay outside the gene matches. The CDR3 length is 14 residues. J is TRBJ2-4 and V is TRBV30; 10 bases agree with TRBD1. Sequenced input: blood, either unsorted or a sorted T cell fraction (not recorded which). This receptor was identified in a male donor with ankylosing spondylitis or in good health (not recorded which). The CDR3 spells CAWSEGTGENIQYF. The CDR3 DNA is TGTGCCTGGAGTGAGGGGACAGGGGAAAACATTCAGTACTTC.